Each of the 24 T cell receptor beta chains below was sequenced from the same sample in a study of Ad26.COV2.S vaccination and SARS-CoV-2 variants (dated by TCRdb to the early 2020s). Taken with the paper, the label for treatment or condition translates to: around 19 received Ad26.COV2.S at low or high dose, single or two shots; about 5 received placebo; per-sample allocation not given. Repertoires of vaccine and placebo recipients were sequenced from samples collected on day 63 after the first injection. Libraries were built with the immunoSEQ multiplex PCR assay. TCRdb limited this immuneACCESS table to in-frame rearrangements with V and J called. A share of clones is missing; checked studies link under half to unresolved V genes, and the rest is unexplained. The sample data list a few hundred thousand clones, and 90% of these were observed just once. Approximately 4.3% of the sample comes from the top ten.

This sample comprised peripheral blood, obtained in a trial of Ad26.COV2.S vaccine versus placebo. The origin of the receptors is a person between 18 and 65 years old who received the Ad26.COV2.S COVID-19 vaccine or a placebo.

This clone appeared once. V gene TRBV19 combines with J gene TRBJ2-3; TRBD2 is a possible D gene (5 bases). The CDR3 contains 16 residues. Germline values: CDR1 LNHDA, CDR2 SQIVND (reference sequence). The V gene lost 3 bases and the J gene lost 6 bases, with 19 bases spanning the gap. DNA of the CDR3: TGTGCCAGTAGTATTAGGAACAGCCTAGCATCTGATACGCAGTATTTT. Its protein is CASSIRNSLASDTQYF.

DNA of the CDR3: TGTGCCAGCAGCACCCAGGGGGGGACAGGGGCTGCATCGGGCTATGGCTACACCTTC. This translates into CASSTQGGTGAASGYGYTF. The V and J genes are TRBV7-2 and TRBJ1-2; 10 bases are a match to TRBD1. V lost 5 bases to trimming and J lost 4 bases; unmatched junction nucleotides: 19. The CDR3 runs to 19 residues. Germline assignment: CDR1 SGHTA and CDR2 FQGNSA.

This rearrangement joins TRBV28 to TRBJ1-1, with a weak D call TRBD1 (6 bases). The length of the CDR3 is 13 residues. Trimming pared 7 bases from V and 1 base from J, leaving 10 bases between. Germline CDR1 reads MDHEN; CDR2 reads SYDVKM. CDR3 region: CASIPGQNTEAFF. DNA of the CDR3: TGTGCCAGCATTCCGGGACAGAACACTGAAGCTTTCTTT. The variable domain in full, completed from reference TRBV28 and TRBJ1-1, reads DVKVTQSSRYLVKRTGEKVFLECVQDMDHENMFWYRQDPGLGLRLIYFSYDVKMKEKGDIPEGYSVSREKKERFSLILESASTNQTSMYLCASIPGQNTEAFFGQGTRLTVV.

The rearrangement links TRBV5-1 to TRBJ2-4; 7 nucleotides match TRBD1. The germline CDR1 and CDR2 sequences are SGHRS and YFSETQ. The J segment lost 1 base and the V segment lost 3 bases, leaving 16 bases of the junction unmatched. The length of the CDR3 is 19 residues. The CDR3 region has the DNA TGCGCCAGCAGCTCCACCGCACTGACAGGGTATAATGCCAAAAACATTCAGTACTTC. The encoded protein is CASSSTALTGYNAKNIQYF.

This chain links TRBV2 with TRBJ2-1, with 8 bases aligning to TRBD2. The CDR3 has 13 amino acids. Looked up from germline, CDR1 is SNHLY and CDR2 is FYNNEI. J gave up 5 bases and V 10 bases, and 7 bases lay outside the gene matches. The CDR3 DNA follows: TGTGCCACCGGGACTAGGTTGAACAATGAGCAGTTCTTC. Protein sequence: CATGTRLNNEQFF.

This clone has just a few counts. The V call is TRBV30, the J call TRBJ1-1; D uncertain. The CDR3 spans 14 residues. Germline-derived CDR1 and CDR2 are GTSNPN and SVGIG (reference sequence). V lost 2 bases, J lost 4 bases, and 14 bases lay in between. The CDR3 is CAWSSGVPATEAFF. The CDR3 coding sequence is TGTGCCTGGAGTAGTGGAGTTCCGGCCACTGAAGCTTTCTTT.

The genes are TRBV6-5 and TRBJ2-2; D gene uncertain. From germline, CDR1 is MNHEY and CDR2 SVGAGI. The CDR3 covers 12 residues. The V gene lost 6 bases and the J gene lost 3 bases, with 5 bases spanning the gap. The CDR3 nucleotides read TGTGCCAGCAGCCCCTACACCGGGGAGCTGTTTTTT. It specifies CASSPYTGELFF.

The genes are TRBV28 and TRBJ2-2; D is unclear. Germline V CDR1 and CDR2: MDHEN, SYDVKM. The CDR3 has 12 residues. V gave up 3 bases and J gave up 6 bases, with 5 bases separating them. CDR3 in DNA: TGTGCCAGCAGTTTGGTAGCCGGGGAGCTGTTTTTT. It is translated as CASSLVAGELFF.

The chain is built from TRBV2 and TRBJ2-7, with D unresolved. The V gene lost 7 bases and the J gene lost 5 bases, with 18 bases spanning the gap. CDR3 length: 14 amino acids. Germline assignment: CDR1 SNHLY and CDR2 FYNNEI. The CDR3 coding sequence is TGTGCCAGCATAGCCGAGGTTCTGAGGCACGAGCAGTACTTC. Its protein is CASIAEVLRHEQYF. Combining the CDR3 with reference TRBV2 and TRBJ2-7 gives the whole variable domain EPEVTQTPSHQVTQMGQEVILRCVPISNHLYFYWYRQILGQKVEFLVSFYNNEISEKSEIFDDQFSVERPDGSNFTLKIRSTKLEDSAMYFCASIAEVLRHEQYFGPGTRLTVT.

The rearrangement uses TRBV4-2 and TRBJ2-7; TRBD1 is a possible D gene (6 bases). CDR1 and CDR2 (germline): LGHNA, YNFKEQ. Trimming cost V 5 bases and J 3 bases, with 23 bases left between them. This CDR3 contains 17 residues. This chain's CDR3 is CASSESWTDPGDYEQYF. The CDR3 nucleotides read TGTGCCAGCAGCGAATCGTGGACAGACCCAGGAGACTACGAGCAGTACTTC.

The V gene is TRBV5-4, the J gene TRBJ1-2; D gene uncertain. The CDR3 extends over 13 amino acids. Deletions cut 4 bases from V and 4 bases from J, with 11 bases between. Germline CDR1 is SGHNT and CDR2 is YYREEE (reference sequence). CDR3 nucleotide sequence: TGTGCCAGCAGCCAAGACGGTCTCTATGGCTACACCTTC. This translates into CASSQDGLYGYTF.

V is TRBV10-2 and J is TRBJ2-5, with 8 bases matching TRBD2. The CDR3 is 13 residues long. Looked up from germline, CDR1 is WSHSY and CDR2 is SAAADI. Trimming at V came to 8 bases and at J to 5 bases, leaving 7 bases not matched to a gene. The CDR3 region has the DNA TGCGCCAGCCGGGTGCCTAGCGGGGAGACCCAGTACTTC. Translating gives CASRVPSGETQYF.

The V and J genes are TRBV28 and TRBJ1-1; maybe TRBD1 (6 bases). The CDR3 sequence is 20 residues long. V was trimmed by 6 bases and J by 5 bases, leaving 34 bases between them. Per germline, CDR1 MDHEN and CDR2 SYDVKM. The CDR3 is CASSPPSPGQPSLRGTEAFF. For the CDR3, the DNA is TGTGCCAGCAGCCCCCCCTCACCAGGACAGCCTTCACTACGGGGAACTGAAGCTTTCTTT.

The chain joins TRBV10-3 to TRBJ2-1, with TRBD1 matching 8 bases. Germline CDR1 and CDR2: ENHRY and SYGVKD. Losses at the gene ends were 6 bases for V and 6 bases for J; bases not matched to a gene: 10. The CDR3 is 15 residues long. The CDR3 nucleotides are TGTGCCATCAGCCACTCTTCGGGGACAGGCAATGAGCAGTTCTTC. It yields the protein CAISHSSGTGNEQFF.

This chain joins TRBV5-1 and TRBJ1-2, with TRBD1 matching over 7 bases. Germline assignment: CDR1 SGHRS and CDR2 YFSETQ. CDR3 length: 18 amino acids. V gave up 4 bases and J gave up 4 bases; unmatched junction bases: 19. This CDR3 reads CASSPSPADRAAGYGYTF. CDR3 bases: TGCGCCAGCAGCCCGTCACCAGCCGACAGGGCGGCAGGCTATGGCTACACCTTC. The variable domain in full, with the rest retrieved from reference TRBV5-1 and TRBJ1-2, is KAGVTQTPRYLIKTRGQQVTLSCSPISGHRSVSWYQQTPGQGLQFLFEYFSETQRNKGNFPGRFSGRQFSNSRSEMNVSTLELGDSALYLCASSPSPADRAAGYGYTFGSGTRLTVV.

The V and J genes are TRBV5-5 and TRBJ1-5; D unresolved. This CDR3 is 14 amino acids long. Germline V gene lookup returns CDR1 SGHKS and CDR2 YYEKEE (reference sequence). The V and J ends lost 0 bases and 4 bases respectively, with 8 bases between them. CDR3 bases: TGTGCCAGCAGCTTGGCGCCAGGTAATCAGCCCCAGCATTTT. Its protein is CASSLAPGNQPQHF. Combining the CDR3 with reference TRBV5-5 and TRBJ1-5 gives the whole variable domain DAGVTQSPTHLIKTRGQQVTLRCSPISGHKSVSWYQQVLGQGPQFIFQYYEKEERGRGNFPDRFSARQFPNYSSELNVNALLLGDSALYLCASSLAPGNQPQHFGDGTRLSIL.

The DNA for the CDR3 is TGTGCCAGCAGCTTAGCCCGGGACAGCAGGGTAGGAGAAGATACGCAGTATTTT. The encoded protein is CASSLARDSRVGEDTQYF. The rearrangement links TRBV7-2 to TRBJ2-3; 7 nucleotides match TRBD1. Trimming cost V 0 bases and J 5 bases; bases outside gene matches: 14. The germline V gene encodes CDR1 SGHTA and CDR2 FQGNSA. The CDR3 totals 18 residues.

The genes are TRBV28 and TRBJ2-7; D is perhaps TRBD2 (5 bases). V was clipped by 5 bases and J by 3 bases, with 17 bases between them. This CDR3 comprises 15 residues. Germline loops: CDR1 MDHEN, CDR2 SYDVKM. CDR3 DNA sequence: TGTGCCAGCAGTCCCCCAGGCGGCGGGTACTACGAGCAGTACTTC. This encodes CASSPPGGGYYEQYF.

V gene TRBV11-2 combines with J gene TRBJ2-5; D is possibly TRBD1 or TRBD2 (5 bases each). V lost 0 bases and J 5 bases, leaving 13 bases between the germline ends. Germline V gene data show CDR1 as SGHAT and CDR2 as FQNNGV. The CDR3 extends over 15 amino acids. CDR3 bases: TGTGCCAGCAGCTTAGACAGGGACGGGTGGGAGACCCAGTACTTC. This encodes CASSLDRDGWETQYF.

The rearrangement joins TRBV6-5 to TRBJ2-7, with no clear D. The CDR3 extends over 13 amino acids. Germline V gene data show CDR1 as MNHEY and CDR2 as SVGAGI. The V end was cut by 10 bases, the J end by 6 bases, with 19 bases between. The CDR3 is CAIFLGWDGEQYF. CDR3 in DNA: TGTGCCATTTTCTTGGGATGGGATGGCGAGCAGTACTTC.

V gene TRBV19 combines with J gene TRBJ2-3; 9 nucleotides match TRBD1. Germline-derived CDR1 and CDR2 are LNHDA and SQIVND (reference sequence). The CDR3 spans 15 residues. The ends lost 7 bases at V and 3 bases at J; junction bases unmatched: 8. CDR3 loop: CASTQRDRVTDTQYF. The CDR3 DNA reads TGTGCCAGTACCCAGAGGGACAGGGTGACAGATACGCAGTATTTT.

This sequence joins TRBV28 and TRBJ2-3, with D unclear. Per germline, CDR1 MDHEN and CDR2 SYDVKM. V dropped 11 bases and J dropped 3 bases, with 9 bases sitting between them. CDR3 length equals 11 residues. CDR3 region: CAAKGTDTQYF. The CDR3 DNA sequence: TGTGCCGCGAAGGGTACAGATACGCAGTATTTT.

This clone was seen just once. V and J are TRBV10-3 and TRBJ1-4, with a possible D match to TRBD1 (5 bases). This CDR3 is 15 amino acids long. Trimming removed 2 bases from V and 3 bases from J, with 10 bases in between. Germline V gene data show CDR1 as ENHRY and CDR2 as SYGVKD. This CDR3 is CAISELRAPNEKLFF. The CDR3 bases are TGTGCCATCAGTGAGCTCAGGGCGCCTAATGAAAAACTGTTTTTT.

A single count supports this clone. The V call is TRBV28, the J call TRBJ2-3; perhaps TRBD1 as D (6 bases). Germline values: CDR1 MDHEN, CDR2 SYDVKM. The CDR3 is made up of 14 amino acids. V was clipped by 9 bases and J by 4 bases, with 17 bases between them. The CDR3 sequence is CASLQGTDADTQYF. The CDR3 DNA follows: TGTGCCAGTCTACAGGGAACGGACGCAGATACGCAGTATTTT.